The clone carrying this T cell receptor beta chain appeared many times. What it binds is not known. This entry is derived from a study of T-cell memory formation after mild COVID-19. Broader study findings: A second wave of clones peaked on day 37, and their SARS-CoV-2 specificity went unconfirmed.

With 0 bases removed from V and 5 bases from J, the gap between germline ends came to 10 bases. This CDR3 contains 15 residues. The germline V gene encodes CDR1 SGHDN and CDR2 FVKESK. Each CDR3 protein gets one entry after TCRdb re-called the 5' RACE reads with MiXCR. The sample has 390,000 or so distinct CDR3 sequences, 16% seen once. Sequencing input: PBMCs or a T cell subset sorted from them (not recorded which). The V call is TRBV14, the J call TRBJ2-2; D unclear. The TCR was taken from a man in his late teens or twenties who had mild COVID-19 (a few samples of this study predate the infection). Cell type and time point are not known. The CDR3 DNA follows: TGTGCCAGCAGCCAAGAGTCGGCAGTTACCGGGGAGCTGTTTTTT. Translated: CASSQESAVTGELFF.